This T cell receptor (beta chain) was obtained from a study of shared clonotypes between healthy human individuals. Turning to the study itself: Ranging from 18 to 49 in age, donors were two women and a few men.

Study processing details: ImmunoSEQ output held junction-only sequences without quality scores, so filtering differed. Sequencing was performed with immunoSEQ multiplex PCR; in TCRdb, only in-frame clones are kept and a portion is missing. That table is the source of V, J and clone size, and D and trimming were worked out from the DNA. Here the sample spans around 2,000,000 clones, roughly 94% being singletons. The germline V and J ends were trimmed by 5 bases and 3 bases, with 13 bases remaining between them. Germline V gives CDR1 SEHNR, CDR2 FQNEAQ (reference sequence). The CDR3 runs 14 residues. As concerns this clone: Its antigen is as yet unknown.

CD45RO-negative CD8 cells positively selected for CCR7 made up the naive population, which excluded terminally differentiated effector memory CD45RA+ cells. Study-level points and caveats: Unshared clonotypes carried lower generation probabilities than those common to all four donors.

The clonotype comes from a man between 18 and 35 years old in good health. Sequencing input: naive CD8+ T cells sorted from blood. V and J are TRBV7-9 and TRBJ2-5; D possibly uses TRBD1 or TRBD2 (5 bases each). The CDR3 sequence is CASSPGGGEETQYF. Here the CDR3 DNA reads TGTGCCAGCAGCCCAGGTGGGGGTGAAGAGACCCAGTACTTC.